The T cell receptor beta chain described here comes from a study of shared clonotypes between healthy human individuals. Study in general: Sampling drew on donors who were a couple of women and three men aged 18 to 49.

The CDR3 runs to 14 residues. The germline V and J ends were trimmed by 3 bases and 0 bases, with 6 bases remaining between them. Per the germline V gene, CDR1 is PRHDT and CDR2 is FYEKMQ (reference sequence). Repertoires were generated with immunoSEQ multiplex PCR, while TCRdb's copy carries only in-frame clones and drops some. This repertoire shows over 1.5 million clones, around 98% found once; its top ten account for around 0.45%. Note on this clone: The same CDR3 arises from other DNA sequences in this sample as well.

The sample comprised naive CD4+ T cells sorted from blood. Subset given: CD45RA+ positively selected. The receptor was derived from a young man in good health. The rearrangement joins TRBV13 to TRBJ1-3, with D unclear. The CDR3 DNA reads TGTGCCAGCAGCTTTTCGAGCTCTGGAAACACCATATATTTT. The encoded protein is CASSFSSSGNTIYF.